This is a list of T cell receptor beta chains from one sample in a study of regulatory T cells in long-lasting Graves disease. TCRdb analysed the multiplex PCR reads with MiXCR anew, one entry per CDR3 protein. The sample lists roughly 560,000 distinct CDR3 sequences, 9.5% to 15% occurring once. This sample was also put to use in a study of T cells in Graves' hyperthyroidism and ophthalmopathy.

The material was peripheral blood mononuclear cells (PBMCs), obtained at new diagnosis, from a patient treated with antithyroid drugs. The receptor source for this set is a woman younger than 45 with Graves disease. Each CDR3 is given with its conserved first and last residue. D genes are given only for firm matches. Rows give clone size only sometimes, using once, few, many, or a class for an expanded clone.

clone size	V gene	J gene	D gene	CDR3 protein	CDR3 DNA
few	TRBV7-2	TRBJ2-5	TRBD2	CASSLVGLAGGTF	TGTGCCAGCAGCTTAGTCGGCCTAGCGGGAGGCACCTTC
NA	TRBV19	TRBJ2-1	NA	CASRSLGAYNEQFF	TGTGCCAGTAGATCCTTGGGGGCCTACAATGAGCAGTTCTTC
NA	TRBV6-1	TRBJ2-2	NA	CASSPFEGLNTGELFF	TGTGCCAGCAGTCCCTTTGAGGGGCTAAACACCGGGGAGCTGTTTTTT
NA	TRBV29-1	TRBJ2-7	NA	CSVADTYEQYF	TGCAGCGTGGCAGACACCTACGAGCAGTACTTC
NA	TRBV12-3/TRBV12-4	TRBJ1-2	NA	CASSPPLVGDGYGYTF	TGTGCCAGCAGTCCCCCCCTGGTAGGGGATGGGTATGGCTACACCTTC
few	TRBV7-8	TRBJ2-3	TRBD2	CASSSGLVTDTQYF	TGTGCCAGCAGCTCCGGACTAGTCACAGATACGCAGTATTTT
NA	TRBV6-1	TRBJ1-2	NA	CASRDRGQINYGYTF	TGTGCCAGCAGGGACCGGGGGCAGATAAACTATGGCTACACCTTC
NA	TRBV4-1	TRBJ1-1	NA	CASSQEGRVGTEAFF	TGCGCCAGCAGCCAAGAGGGAAGGGTTGGCACTGAAGCTTTCTTT
few	TRBV13	TRBJ2-7	TRBD2	CASSFTAGGPGSYEQYF	TGTGCCAGCAGCTTTACGGCGGGAGGGCCCGGGTCCTACGAGCAGTACTTC
few	TRBV20-1	TRBJ1-1	NA	CSARVLNTEAFF	TGCAGTGCTAGAGTCCTGAACACTGAAGCTTTCTTT
many	TRBV2	TRBJ2-3	NA	CASLRGPSTDTQYF	TGTGCCAGCCTCCGTGGGCCTAGCACAGATACGCAGTATTTT
NA	TRBV6-1	TRBJ1-5	NA	CASTLFSNQPQHF	TGTGCCAGCACCTTGTTTAGCAATCAGCCCCAGCATTTT
many	TRBV15	TRBJ2-7	TRBD1	CATSPGTGGSYEQYF	TGTGCCACCTCTCCCGGGACAGGGGGCTCCTACGAGCAGTACTTC
many	TRBV6-1	TRBJ2-7	NA	CASSAMGWEYEQYF	TGTGCCAGCAGTGCTATGGGGTGGGAGTACGAGCAGTACTTC
NA	TRBV20-1	TRBJ1-1	NA	CNAREYSIPPTEAFF	TGCAATGCTAGAGAATACTCTATCCCCCCCACTGAAGCTTTCTTT
many	TRBV19	TRBJ1-5	NA	CASSILGGHLPQHF	TGTGCCAGTAGTATTCTCGGCGGCCACTTGCCCCAGCATTTT
many	TRBV3-1	TRBJ2-1	NA	CASSQVVLSNEQFF	TGTGCCAGCAGCCAAGTAGTGCTCTCCAATGAGCAGTTCTTC
few	TRBV28	TRBJ1-4	NA	CASSLLGLGEKLFF	TGTGCCAGCAGTTTGCTAGGGTTGGGTGAAAAACTGTTTTTT
many	TRBV6-2/TRBV6-3	TRBJ1-2	TRBD1	CASRGQVGRYYGYTF	TGTGCCAGCCGAGGACAGGTCGGACGTTACTATGGCTACACCTTC
many	TRBV2	TRBJ1-4	NA	CASVGVEEEKLFF	TGTGCCAGCGTCGGAGTCGAGGAGGAAAAACTGTTTTTT
NA	TRBV12-3/TRBV12-4	TRBJ2-5	TRBD1	CASRRRTGAGETQYF	TGTGCCAGCAGGCGTAGGACAGGGGCAGGAGAGACCCAGTACTTC
many	TRBV28	TRBJ1-2	NA	CASRSPRLGYTF	TGTGCCAGCAGGTCACCTCGACTTGGCTACACCTTC
NA	TRBV5-6	TRBJ2-5	NA	CASSLMGLRAQETQYF	TGTGCCAGCAGCTTGATGGGACTCAGAGCCCAAGAGACCCAGTACTTC
few	TRBV9	TRBJ1-5	NA	CASSVGGSDQPQHF	TGTGCCAGCAGCGTAGGGGGTTCGGATCAGCCCCAGCATTTT
NA	TRBV5-1	TRBJ2-1	NA	CASSLDPRDNEQFF	TGCGCCAGCAGCTTGGACCCCCGGGACAATGAGCAGTTCTTC
few	TRBV18	TRBJ1-1	TRBD1	CASSQQGGAGTEAFF	TGTGCCAGCTCACAACAAGGGGGCGCGGGCACTGAAGCTTTCTTT
many	TRBV15	TRBJ2-7	NA	CATSRVPSYEQYF	TGTGCCACCAGCAGAGTCCCCTCCTACGAGCAGTACTTC
few	TRBV5-1	TRBJ2-7	TRBD1	CASSDGTGGPYEQYF	TGCGCCAGCAGCGACGGGACAGGTGGTCCGTACGAGCAGTACTTC
NA	TRBV5-6	TRBJ2-7	NA	CASSTGTSTYEQYF	TGTGCCAGCAGCACTGGGACATCTACCTACGAGCAGTACTTC
few	TRBV30	TRBJ2-7	NA	CAWDHWGRSSYEQYF	TGTGCCTGGGACCATTGGGGGAGGAGCTCCTACGAGCAGTACTTC
many	TRBV6-2/TRBV6-3	TRBJ2-1	NA	CASSQRRSSYNEQFF	TGTGCCAGCAGCCAAAGGCGGAGCTCCTACAATGAGCAGTTCTTC
NA	TRBV7-2	TRBJ2-3	TRBD2	CASSLGAGGFTDTQYF	TGTGCCAGCAGCTTAGGAGCGGGAGGGTTCACAGATACGCAGTATTTT
many	TRBV27	TRBJ2-7	NA	CASSSEREQYF	TGTGCCAGCAGTTCAGAACGGGAGCAGTACTTC
many	TRBV9	TRBJ1-1	NA	CASSVEGRTTTEAFF	TGTGCCAGCAGCGTAGAGGGCAGGACTACCACTGAAGCTTTCTTT
many	TRBV2	TRBJ2-2	TRBD1	CASSATGQGVYTGELFF	TGTGCCAGCAGTGCAACGGGACAGGGCGTCTACACCGGGGAGCTGTTTTTT
many	TRBV29-1	TRBJ1-5	NA	CSVRQGSNQPQHF	TGCAGCGTTCGCCAGGGTAGCAATCAGCCCCAGCATTTT
many	TRBV12-3/TRBV12-4	TRBJ1-3	NA	CASSRLSQGNTIYF	TGTGCCAGCAGTCGACTGAGTCAAGGAAACACCATATATTTT
many	TRBV7-8	TRBJ2-3	NA	CASSLEGTRVRKYF	TGTGCCAGCAGCTTAGAAGGGACCAGGGTACGCAAGTATTTT
many	TRBV27	TRBJ2-1	TRBD1	CASATGSYNEQFF	TGTGCCAGCGCGACAGGGTCCTACAATGAGCAGTTCTTC
many	TRBV29-1	TRBJ2-3	NA	CSVGQWYDTDTQYF	TGCAGCGTTGGTCAGTGGTACGACACAGATACGCAGTATTTT
NA	TRBV6-1	TRBJ1-4	TRBD1	CASRVDRTGEKLFF	TGTGCCAGCAGGGTGGACAGGACGGGGGAAAAACTGTTTTTT
many	TRBV28	TRBJ2-2	TRBD2	CASRGSGGRVGELFF	TGTGCCAGCAGGGGGTCGGGAGGGCGCGTCGGGGAGCTGTTTTTT
many	TRBV10-2	TRBJ1-6	NA	CASSFSGEFSPLHF	TGCGCCAGCAGCTTCTCCGGAGAGTTTTCACCCCTCCACTTT
many	TRBV10-2	TRBJ1-6	TRBD1	CASSGGQHHNSPLHF	TGCGCCAGCAGTGGGGGACAGCACCATAATTCACCCCTCCACTTT
few	TRBV6-9	TRBJ1-1	NA	CASSYRAMNTEAFF	TGTGCCAGCAGTTACAGGGCCATGAACACTGAAGCTTTCTTT
many	TRBV29-1	TRBJ2-1	NA	CSVAGNYNEQFF	TGCAGCGTTGCAGGGAACTACAATGAGCAGTTCTTC
once	TRBV2	TRBJ2-1	NA	CASSVHGGENYNEQFF	TGTGCCAGCAGTGTACATGGGGGAGAGAACTACAATGAGCAGTTCTTC